Below are 30 T cell receptor beta chains sequenced from a single sample in a study of cytomegalovirus exposure and HLA in healthy donors listed by TCRdb under 2017. The receptor library was made with the immunoSEQ multiplex PCR assay. The multiplex PCR relied on a mix of 60 forward primers for TCR Vbeta segments and 13 reverse primers for TCR Jbeta segments. As stored in TCRdb, this immuneACCESS dataset retains in-frame rearrangements with V and J assigned. A fraction of the clones does not appear; measured against another copy, unresolved V genes explain less than half of the discrepancy, and the remainder lacks a known reason. The sample contains 150,000 to 200,000 clones, around 85% of them found a single time. The top ten clonotypes cover approximately 2.2% of the sample. Sequencing input: PBMCs. These receptors all come from a woman in her 50s in good health and CMV-seronegative.

Note on this clone: Different DNA sequences within this sample yield the same CDR3. This chain connects TRBV7-9 to TRBJ2-7, with 10 bases that match TRBD2. The V gene's germline CDR1 is SEHNR and CDR2 FQNEAQ (reference sequence). The CDR3 totals 14 residues. V shed 5 bases, J shed 0 bases, and the junction held 1 base outside the gene matches. In DNA form, the CDR3 reads TGTGCCAGCAGCCCTAGCGGGAGCTCCTACGAGCAGTACTTC. This gives the protein CASSPSGSSYEQYF. Complete variable domain (other parts from reference TRBV7-9 and TRBJ2-7): DTGVSQNPRHKITKRGQNVTFRCDPISEHNRLYWYRQTLGQGPEFLTYFQNEAQLEKSRLLSDRFSAERPKGSFSTLEIQRTEQGDSAMYLCASSPSGSSYEQYFGPGTRLTVT.

The chain links TRBV7-2 to TRBJ2-6, with no clear D. V lost 5 bases and J 0 bases, leaving 5 bases between the germline ends. From germline, CDR1 is SGHTA and CDR2 FQGNSA. This CDR3 is 14 amino acids long. The CDR3 region is CASSQFSGANVLTF. The CDR3 DNA reads TGTGCCAGCAGCCAATTCTCTGGGGCCAACGTCCTGACTTTC.

The chain couples TRBV2 to TRBJ1-2; D perhaps matches TRBD1 (5 bases). The CDR3 sequence is 13 residues long. V lost 5 bases, J lost 6 bases, and 13 bases lay in between. Germline CDR1 SNHLY, CDR2 FYNNEI. CDR3 in amino acids: CASSNRGLDGYTF. The DNA for the CDR3 is TGTGCCAGCAGTAATAGGGGTTTGGATGGCTACACCTTC.

This sequence joins TRBV6-5 and TRBJ2-7; TRBD1 agrees at 7 bases. The CDR3 contains 14 residues. Germline values: CDR1 MNHEY, CDR2 SVGAGI. V shed 2 bases and J 5 bases; nucleotides not matched to a gene: 6. The CDR3 DNA reads TGTGCCAGCAGTTACAAAGGGGGCGGCGACGAGCAGTACTTC. This gives the protein CASSYKGGGDEQYF.

This chain links TRBV10-2 with TRBJ2-3; 10 nucleotides match TRBD2. From germline, CDR1 is WSHSY and CDR2 SAAADI. The length of the CDR3 is 16 residues. The J segment lost 4 bases and the V segment lost 6 bases, leaving 10 bases of the junction unmatched. CDR3 amino acids: CASSRTSGGAADTQYF. CDR3 DNA: TGCGCCAGCAGCCGGACTAGCGGAGGGGCCGCAGATACGCAGTATTTT.

The rearrangement joins TRBV5-3 to TRBJ1-1; TRBD1 matches 8 bases. TRBV5-3 is annotated as an ORF whose role is uncertain. This CDR3 region has 16 residues. V dropped 3 bases and J dropped 1; count of bases not matched to a gene: 8. The CDR3 bases are TGTGCCAGAAGCTACCCTCGACAGGGGACGAACACTGAAGCTTTCTTT. Amino acid sequence: CARSYPRQGTNTEAFF.

The V gene is TRBV19, the J gene TRBJ2-1, with 7 nucleotides matching TRBD2. V was pared by 9 bases and J by 0 bases, with 5 bases of the junction left unmatched. The CDR3 has 14 residues. Germline V gene data show CDR1 as LNHDA and CDR2 as SQIVND (reference sequence). CDR3 residues: CASKGGSSYNEQFF. DNA for the CDR3: TGTGCCAGCAAGGGAGGGAGCTCCTACAATGAGCAGTTCTTC. The whole variable domain, remainder taken from reference TRBV19 and TRBJ2-1, is DGGITQSPKYLFRKEGQNVTLSCEQNLNHDAMYWYRQDPGQGLRLIYYSQIVNDFQKGDIAEGYSVSREKKESFPLTVTSAQKNPTAFYLCASKGGSSYNEQFFGPGTRLTVL.

This chain links TRBV2 with TRBJ2-7; 10 bases agree with TRBD1. Trimming removed 1 base from V and 7 bases from J; junction bases left unmatched: 7. Germline values: CDR1 SNHLY, CDR2 FYNNEI. This CDR3 has 15 residues. Here the CDR3 reads CASSEGGTGAGEQYF. The CDR3 nucleotides read TGTGCCAGCAGTGAAGGGGGGACAGGGGCGGGGGAGCAGTACTTC.

The J gene is TRBJ1-1, the V gene TRBV5-4, with a possible D match to TRBD1 (6 bases). The CDR3 runs 14 residues. Germline-derived CDR1 and CDR2 are SGHNT and YYREEE (reference sequence). Between the trimmed V and J ends, which lost 4 bases and 1 base, there was a span of 11 bases. The CDR3 protein is CASSTDRSNTEAFF. CDR3 DNA: TGTGCCAGCAGCACCGACAGGTCGAACACTGAAGCTTTCTTT.

This clone has a single count. The chain is built from TRBV10-3 and TRBJ1-2; D perhaps matches TRBD1 (5 bases). Germline values: CDR1 ENHRY, CDR2 SYGVKD. The V and J ends lost 8 bases and 0 bases respectively, with 19 bases between them. The CDR3 loop spans 16 amino acids. CDR3 sequence (DNA): TGTGCCATCCGAACGAGGGAGGGGACCTCTAACTATGGCTACACCTTC. Encoded protein: CAIRTREGTSNYGYTF.

This rearrangement joins TRBV7-2 to TRBJ2-1; 13 bases are a match to TRBD2. CDR3 length: 15 amino acids. The trim removed 8 bases at V and 9 bases at J, leaving 10 bases unmatched. Germline V gene data show CDR1 as SGHTA and CDR2 as FQGNSA. As DNA, the CDR3 is TGTGCCAGCGGTCCGCAGACTAGCGGGAGGACTGAGCAGTTCTTC. Translating it yields CASGPQTSGRTEQFF.

The V gene is TRBV7-2, the J gene TRBJ1-1, with 7 bases identical to TRBD1. Germline CDR1 and CDR2: SGHTA and FQGNSA. V was pared by 5 bases and J by 8 bases, with 11 bases of the junction left unmatched. This CDR3 comprises 14 residues. DNA of the CDR3: TGTGCCAGCAGCCGTTTAGGGGGCAGGGGCGAAGCTTTCTTT. Translation: CASSRLGGRGEAFF.

This chain links TRBV27 with TRBJ1-2; a weak D match, TRBD1 (5 bases). Germline lookup yields CDR1 MNHEY and CDR2 SMNVEV (reference sequence). V dropped 5 bases and J dropped 5 bases, with 9 bases sitting between them. The CDR3 has 12 amino acids. The CDR3 DNA is TGTGCCAGCAGTCCTCAGGGATATGGCTACACCTTC. This codes for CASSPQGYGYTF.

The chain links TRBV19 to TRBJ2-1, with 11 bases that match TRBD1. V was pared by 6 bases and J by 7 bases, with 8 bases of the junction left unmatched. Germline CDR1 is LNHDA and CDR2 is SQIVND (reference sequence). The CDR3 is made up of 15 amino acids. CDR3 coding DNA: TGTGCCAGTAGCAGCGGGACAGGGGGTTGGAATGAGCAGTTCTTC. It encodes CASSSGTGGWNEQFF.

This clone has just one count. The CDR3 protein is CSVRQVDEQFF. DNA for the CDR3: TGCAGCGTGAGACAGGTCGATGAGCAGTTCTTC. The V gene is TRBV29-1, the J gene TRBJ2-1, with D maybe TRBD1 (6 bases). Germline V CDR1 and CDR2: SQVTM, ANQGSEA. CDR3 size: 11 residues. Trimming removed 6 bases at V and 8 bases at J, with 11 bases between.

The gene calls are TRBV25-1 and TRBJ2-5; tentative D call: TRBD2 (6 bases). Germline V gene sequence: CDR1 MGHDK, CDR2 SYGVNS. There are 14 residues in the CDR3. Trimming removed 5 bases at V and 2 bases at J, with 12 bases between. The CDR3 coding sequence is TGTGCCAGCAGTCCTCTCGGGAGACAAGAGACCCAGTACTTC. Its translation: CASSPLGRQETQYF.

V and J are TRBV5-5 and TRBJ2-5; possibly TRBD2 for D (5 bases). The end of the DNA aligns better with TRBJ2-7, so the J call may be wrong. This CDR3 contains 14 residues. The germline CDR1 and CDR2 sequences are SGHKS and YYEKEE (reference sequence). The CDR3 DNA sequence: TGTGCCAGCAGCTTGATAGGGAGCTCCTACGAGCAGTACTTC. Its protein product is CASSLIGSSYEQYF.

J is TRBJ2-1 and V is TRBV4-1, with 12 bases lining up with TRBD2. The CDR3 runs to 20 residues. The germline V gene encodes CDR1 MGHRA and CDR2 YSYEKL. V trimming: 5 bases; J trimming: 1 base; junction bases outside the gene matches: 15. CDR3: CASSTRTSGKALSSYNEQFF. CDR3 nucleotides: TGCGCCAGCAGCACCCGGACTAGCGGGAAGGCTCTTAGTTCCTACAATGAGCAGTTCTTC.

This chain uses TRBV5-4 with TRBJ2-7, with D maybe TRBD2 (5 bases). The CDR3 has 15 amino acids. Germline CDR1 is SGHNT and CDR2 is YYREEE (reference sequence). The V end lost 1 base, the J end lost 6 bases, and 17 bases lay between the germline ends. The chain's CDR3 is CASSLRRESAVEQYF. CDR3 coding DNA: TGTGCCAGCAGCTTGAGAAGGGAGAGCGCGGTCGAGCAGTACTTC.

This sequence joins TRBV5-8 and TRBJ2-1; TRBD2 matches 11 bases. The CDR3 extends over 18 amino acids. Trimming at V came to 2 bases and at J to 3 bases, leaving 10 bases not matched to a gene. Germline-derived CDR1 and CDR2 are SGHTS and YDEGEE. The CDR3 coding sequence is TGTGCCAGCAGCTTTAATCTAGCGGGAGGTGTTTTCTACAATGAGCAGTTCTTC. It encodes CASSFNLAGGVFYNEQFF.

This clone occurred a few times. The V and J genes are TRBV7-6 and TRBJ2-7, with D possibly being TRBD1 (6 bases). V lost 1 base, J lost 0 bases, and 10 bases lay in between. CDR3 length equals 15 residues. Germline V gene sequence: CDR1 SGHVS, CDR2 FNYEAQ. In DNA, the CDR3 is TGTGCCAGCAGCTTAGGGGCCAGGGGCTCCTACGAGCAGTACTTC. This codes for CASSLGARGSYEQYF. The whole variable domain, filled in from reference TRBV7-6 and TRBJ2-7, reads GAGVSQSPRYKVTKRGQDVALRCDPISGHVSLYWYRQALGQGPEFLTYFNYEAQQDKSGLPNDRFSAERPEGSISTLTIQRTEQRDSAMYRCASSLGARGSYEQYFGPGTRLTVT.

The chain recombines TRBV7-8 with TRBJ1-2, with 7 bases fitting TRBD1. CDR1 is SGHVS, CDR2 FQNEAQ, per germline. After removal of 4 bases from V and 8 bases from J, the junction contained 10 bases not matched to a gene. The CDR3 has 14 residues. The CDR3 region is CASSSDRDLGGYTF. CDR3 DNA: TGTGCCAGCAGCTCCGACAGGGACCTAGGAGGCTACACCTTC.

The chain joins TRBV30 to TRBJ1-1; possibly TRBD1 for D (5 bases). The CDR3 is 15 residues long. V was cut by 4 bases and J by 3 bases, with 18 bases left in between. The germline V gene encodes CDR1 GTSNPN and CDR2 SVGIG (reference sequence). CDR3 sequence: CAWTVGVGSDTEAFF. DNA for the CDR3: TGTGCCTGGACTGTAGGGGTAGGATCGGACACTGAAGCTTTCTTT.

This chain connects TRBV28 to TRBJ1-2; no firm D call. This CDR3 has 11 residues. The ends were cut back, 9 bases at V and 0 bases at J, with 5 bases in the middle. Germline CDR1 is MDHEN and CDR2 is SYDVKM. Here the CDR3 reads CASRSNYGYTF. CDR3 sequence (DNA): TGTGCCAGTCGGTCTAACTATGGCTACACCTTC.

V usage is TRBV9 and J usage is TRBJ2-1; tentatively, D is TRBD1 (6 bases). The V gene's germline CDR1 is SGDLS and CDR2 YYNGEE. This CDR3 is built from 15 residues. V was shortened by 0 bases and J by 4 bases, with 11 bases between the two germline ends. Here the CDR3 DNA reads TGTGCCAGCAGCGTAGAACAGGGCGTATACAATGAGCAGTTCTTC. It translates to CASSVEQGVYNEQFF. The entire variable domain, with the rest obtained from reference TRBV9 and TRBJ2-1, is as follows: DSGVTQTPKHLITATGQRVTLRCSPRSGDLSVYWYQQSLDQGLQFLIQYYNGEERAKGNILERFSAQQFPDLHSELNLSSLELGDSALYFCASSVEQGVYNEQFFGPGTRLTVL.

This clone occurred a few times. V gene TRBV10-3 combines with J gene TRBJ2-1, with a tentative D call TRBD2 (5 bases). CDR1 is ENHRY, CDR2 SYGVKD, per germline. This CDR3 contains 16 residues. Deletions cut 0 bases from V and 4 bases from J, with 13 bases between. CDR3 coding DNA: TGTGCCATCAGTGAGTCGCTAGCCACCTTATACAATGAGCAGTTCTTC. It codes for CAISESLATLYNEQFF.

The chain links TRBV7-6 to TRBJ2-3, with a possible D match to TRBD2 (5 bases). The CDR3 has 18 residues. Germline V CDR1 and CDR2: SGHVS, FNYEAQ. The CDR3 here is CATSKFGGPSRSTDTQYF. The CDR3, as DNA: TGTGCAACCAGCAAATTTGGCGGGCCTAGCAGAAGCACAGATACGCAGTATTTT.

The V and J genes are TRBV27 and TRBJ2-1, with 11 positions matching TRBD2. This CDR3 is built from 14 residues. CDR1 and CDR2 from the germline V gene are MNHEY and SMNVEV (reference sequence). V gave up 2 bases and J gave up 8 bases; unmatched junction bases: 2. CDR3 amino acids: CASSLTSGGYEQFF. In DNA form, the CDR3 reads TGTGCCAGCAGTTTAACTAGCGGGGGCTATGAGCAGTTCTTC.

The chain carries TRBV19 and TRBJ1-5; the match to TRBD1 covers 8 bases. Trimming at V came to 4 bases and at J to 9 bases, leaving 11 bases not matched to a gene. The CDR3 extends over 15 amino acids. Germline loops: CDR1 LNHDA, CDR2 SQIVND (reference sequence). DNA of the CDR3: TGTGCCAGTAGTACCCGGGACAGGAGGGTTTGGCCCCAGCATTTT. Translation gives CASSTRDRRVWPQHF.

The CDR3, as DNA: TGTGCCAGCAGTTGGACGGGAGCCTACGAGCAGTACTTC. Translated: CASSWTGAYEQYF. This rearrangement joins TRBV28 to TRBJ2-7; possible D gene TRBD2, 6 bases. Deletions cut 4 bases from V and 2 bases from J, with 9 bases between. The CDR3 has 13 amino acids. Looked up from germline, CDR1 is MDHEN and CDR2 is SYDVKM.